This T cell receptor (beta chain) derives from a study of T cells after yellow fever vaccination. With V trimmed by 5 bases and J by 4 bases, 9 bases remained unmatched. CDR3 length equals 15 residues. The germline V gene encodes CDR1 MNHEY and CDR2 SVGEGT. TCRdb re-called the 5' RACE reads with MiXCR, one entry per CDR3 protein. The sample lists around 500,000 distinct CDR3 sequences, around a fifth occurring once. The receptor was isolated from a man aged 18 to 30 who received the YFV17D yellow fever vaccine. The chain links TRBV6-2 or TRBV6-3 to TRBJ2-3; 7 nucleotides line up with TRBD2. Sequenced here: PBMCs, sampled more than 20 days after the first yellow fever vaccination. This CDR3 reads CASSPIGGRADTQYF. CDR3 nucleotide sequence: TGTGCCAGCAGTCCCATTGGTGGGAGGGCAGATACGCAGTATTTT.